This T cell receptor (beta chain) was profiled in a study of persistence of HIV-infected CD4 T cells. Sequencing used immunoSEQ version 4 in survey mode. Generated by immunoSEQ multiplex PCR, the TCRdb table keeps only in-frame clones and is missing some. This table has 44,000 or so clones, 80% to 95% appearing once. In the case of this clone: What it binds is unknown.

Findings of the study overall: Degenerate expanded CDR3beta sequences were enriched among CMV- and Gag-responding cells. Within sorted populations, more oligoclonal TCRs accompanied more oligoclonal proviruses. TCRbeta richness was lower in CMV- and Gag-responding cells than in anti-CD3/anti-CD28-responding cells.

Cells were stimulated nonspecifically with anti-CD3/anti-CD28 magnetic beads. Sorting of responding CD4+ T cells relied on upregulated CD40 ligand together with CD69. V was pared by 3 bases and J by 3 bases, with 2 bases of the junction left unmatched. There are 14 residues in the CDR3. The germline V gene encodes CDR1 SGHRS and CDR2 YFSETQ. The chain recombines TRBV5-1 with TRBJ2-7; the match to TRBD1 covers 11 bases. This sample comprised CD4+ T cells sorted from PBMCs after roughly 17-hour stimulation, obtained from a patient who received antiretroviral therapy. The receptor was isolated from an adult man with HIV who was CMV-seropositive. Here the CDR3 DNA reads TGCGCCAGCAGCTCCGGGACAGGGGGCTACGAGCAGTACTTC. This translates into CASSSGTGGYEQYF.